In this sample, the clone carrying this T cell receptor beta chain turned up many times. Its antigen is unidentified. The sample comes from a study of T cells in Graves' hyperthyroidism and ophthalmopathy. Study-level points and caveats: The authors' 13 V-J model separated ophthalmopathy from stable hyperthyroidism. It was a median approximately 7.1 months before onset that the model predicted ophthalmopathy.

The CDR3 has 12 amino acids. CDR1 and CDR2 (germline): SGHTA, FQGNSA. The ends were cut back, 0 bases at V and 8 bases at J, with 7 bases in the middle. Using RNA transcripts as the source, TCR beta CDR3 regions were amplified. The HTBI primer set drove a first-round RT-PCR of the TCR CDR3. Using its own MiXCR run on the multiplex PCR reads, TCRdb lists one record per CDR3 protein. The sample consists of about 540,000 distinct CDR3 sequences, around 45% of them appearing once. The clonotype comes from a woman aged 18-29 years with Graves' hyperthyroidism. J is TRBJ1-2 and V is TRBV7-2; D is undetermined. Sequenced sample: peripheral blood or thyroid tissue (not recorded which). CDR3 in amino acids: CASSLAPGGYTF. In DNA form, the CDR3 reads TGTGCCAGCAGCTTAGCACCCGGGGGCTACACCTTC.